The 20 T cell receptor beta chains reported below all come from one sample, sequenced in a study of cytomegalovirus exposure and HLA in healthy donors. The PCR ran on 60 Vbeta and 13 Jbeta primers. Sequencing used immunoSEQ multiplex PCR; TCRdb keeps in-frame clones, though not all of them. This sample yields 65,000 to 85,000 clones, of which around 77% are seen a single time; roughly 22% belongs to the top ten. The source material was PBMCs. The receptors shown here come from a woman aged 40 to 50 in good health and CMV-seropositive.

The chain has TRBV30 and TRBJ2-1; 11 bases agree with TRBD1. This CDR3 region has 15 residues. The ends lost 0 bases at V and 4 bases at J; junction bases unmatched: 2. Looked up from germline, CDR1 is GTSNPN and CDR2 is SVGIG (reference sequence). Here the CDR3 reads CAWSVGTGGYNEQFF. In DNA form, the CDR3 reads TGTGCCTGGAGTGTTGGGACAGGGGGTTACAATGAGCAGTTCTTC.

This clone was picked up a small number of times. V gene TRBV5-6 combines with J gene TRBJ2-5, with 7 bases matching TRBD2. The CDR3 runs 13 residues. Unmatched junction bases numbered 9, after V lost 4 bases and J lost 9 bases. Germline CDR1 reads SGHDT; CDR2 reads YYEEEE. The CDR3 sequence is CASSPIQRGAQYF. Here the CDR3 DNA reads TGTGCCAGCAGCCCGATTCAGCGGGGAGCCCAGTACTTC.

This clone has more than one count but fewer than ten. The CDR3 coding sequence is TGTGCCAGCAGTCCAGAAAAACTAGCGGTCTACAATGAGCAGTTCTTC. Encoded protein: CASSPEKLAVYNEQFF. The rearrangement joins TRBV2 to TRBJ2-1, with TRBD2 matching 8 bases. This CDR3 region has 16 residues. Germline-derived CDR1 and CDR2 are SNHLY and FYNNEI. V lost 5 bases to trimming and J lost 3 bases; unmatched junction nucleotides: 9.

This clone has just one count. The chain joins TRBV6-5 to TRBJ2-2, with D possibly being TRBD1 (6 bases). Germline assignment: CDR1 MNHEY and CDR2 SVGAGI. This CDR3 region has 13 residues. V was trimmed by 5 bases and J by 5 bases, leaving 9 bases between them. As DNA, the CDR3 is TGTGCCAGCAGTAACACAGGGACCGGGGAGCTGTTTTTT. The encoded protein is CASSNTGTGELFF.

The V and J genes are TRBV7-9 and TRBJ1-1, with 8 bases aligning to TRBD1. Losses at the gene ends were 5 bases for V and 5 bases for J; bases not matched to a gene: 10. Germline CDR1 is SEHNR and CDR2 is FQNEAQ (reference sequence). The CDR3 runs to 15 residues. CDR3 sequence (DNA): TGTGCCAGCAGCGTCAGGACAGGGCGAGGGACTGAAGCTTTCTTT. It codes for CASSVRTGRGTEAFF.

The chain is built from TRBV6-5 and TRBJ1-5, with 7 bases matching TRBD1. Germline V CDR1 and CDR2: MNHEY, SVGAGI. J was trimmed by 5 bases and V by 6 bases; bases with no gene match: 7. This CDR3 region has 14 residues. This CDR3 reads CASRGDSRDQPQHF. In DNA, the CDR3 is TGTGCCAGCAGGGGGGACAGCCGAGATCAGCCCCAGCATTTT.

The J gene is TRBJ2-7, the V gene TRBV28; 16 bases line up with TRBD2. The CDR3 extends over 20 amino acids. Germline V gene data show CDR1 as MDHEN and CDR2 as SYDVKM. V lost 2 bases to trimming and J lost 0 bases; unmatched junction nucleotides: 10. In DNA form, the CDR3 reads TGTGCCAGCAGTTTAGGGGCCGTGGGACTAGCGGGAGGGAGCTCCTACGAGCAGTACTTC. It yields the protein CASSLGAVGLAGGSSYEQYF.

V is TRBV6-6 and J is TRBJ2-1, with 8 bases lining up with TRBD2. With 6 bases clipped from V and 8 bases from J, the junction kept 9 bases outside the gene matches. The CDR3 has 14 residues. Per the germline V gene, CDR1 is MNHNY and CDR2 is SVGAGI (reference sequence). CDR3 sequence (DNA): TGTGCCAGCAGCATAGACGGGAGGGTCGATGAGCAGTTCTTC. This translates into CASSIDGRVDEQFF.

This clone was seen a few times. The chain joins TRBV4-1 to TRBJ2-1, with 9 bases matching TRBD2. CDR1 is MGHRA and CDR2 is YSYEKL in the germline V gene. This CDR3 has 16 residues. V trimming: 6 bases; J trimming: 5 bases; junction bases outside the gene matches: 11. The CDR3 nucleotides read TGCGCCAGCAGTCTCATTCCGGGACTAGCCAACAATGAGCAGTTCTTC. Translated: CASSLIPGLANNEQFF.

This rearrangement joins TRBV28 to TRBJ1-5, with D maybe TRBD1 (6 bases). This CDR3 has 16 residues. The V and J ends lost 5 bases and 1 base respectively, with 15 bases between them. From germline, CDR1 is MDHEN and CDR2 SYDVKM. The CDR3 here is CASSPSTGSSNQPQHF. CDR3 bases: TGTGCCAGCAGTCCATCGACAGGTTCCAGCAATCAGCCCCAGCATTTT.

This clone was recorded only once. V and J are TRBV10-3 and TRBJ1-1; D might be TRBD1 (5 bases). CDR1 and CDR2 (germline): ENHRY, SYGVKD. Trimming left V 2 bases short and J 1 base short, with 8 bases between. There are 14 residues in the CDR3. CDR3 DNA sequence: TGTGCCATCAGTGAGGACAGAACGAACACTGAAGCTTTCTTT. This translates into CAISEDRTNTEAFF.

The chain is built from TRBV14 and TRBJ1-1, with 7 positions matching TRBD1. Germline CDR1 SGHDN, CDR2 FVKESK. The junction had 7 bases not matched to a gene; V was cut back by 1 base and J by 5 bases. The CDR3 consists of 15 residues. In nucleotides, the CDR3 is TGTGCCAGCAGCCAAGTAACAGGGGCGCGAACTGAAGCTTTCTTT. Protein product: CASSQVTGARTEAFF.

CDR3 sequence (DNA): TGTGCCAGCTCACCAAAGACAGGGAACACTGAAGCTTTCTTT. It encodes CASSPKTGNTEAFF. V usage is TRBV18 and J usage is TRBJ1-1, with D tentatively TRBD1 (6 bases). Between the trimmed V and J ends, which lost 2 bases and 1 base, there was a span of 8 bases. CDR1 KGHSH and CDR2 LQKENI come from the germline V gene. The CDR3 loop spans 14 amino acids.

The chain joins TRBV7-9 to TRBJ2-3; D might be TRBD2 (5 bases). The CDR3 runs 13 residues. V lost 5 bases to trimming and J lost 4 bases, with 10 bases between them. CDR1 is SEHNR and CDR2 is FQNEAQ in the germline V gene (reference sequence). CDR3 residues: CASSPRGPDTQYF. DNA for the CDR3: TGTGCCAGCAGCCCAAGAGGGCCAGATACGCAGTATTTT.

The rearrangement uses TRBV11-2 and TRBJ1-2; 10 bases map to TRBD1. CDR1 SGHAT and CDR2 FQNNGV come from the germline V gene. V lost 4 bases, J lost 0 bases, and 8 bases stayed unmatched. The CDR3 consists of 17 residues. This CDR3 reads CASSSGTGASPNYGYTF. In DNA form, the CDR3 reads TGTGCCAGCAGCTCGGGGACAGGGGCCTCACCTAACTATGGCTACACCTTC.

This CDR3 reads CASSLVASGRAAWEQYF. As DNA, the CDR3 is TGTGCCAGCAGCTTAGTGGCTAGCGGGAGGGCAGCTTGGGAGCAGTACTTC. The rearrangement links TRBV7-9 to TRBJ2-7, with TRBD2 matching 12 bases. The germline V gene has CDR1 SEHNR and CDR2 FQNEAQ (reference sequence). The CDR3 is made up of 17 amino acids. The V and J ends lost 1 base and 7 bases, in that order; junction bases with no gene match: 11.

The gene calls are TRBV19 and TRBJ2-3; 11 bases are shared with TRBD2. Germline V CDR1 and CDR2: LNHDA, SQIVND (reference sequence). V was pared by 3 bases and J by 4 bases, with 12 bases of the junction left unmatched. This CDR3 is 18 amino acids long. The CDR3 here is CASSMRNSGRAVADTQYF. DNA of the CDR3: TGTGCCAGTAGTATGCGGAATAGCGGGAGGGCCGTGGCAGATACGCAGTATTTT.

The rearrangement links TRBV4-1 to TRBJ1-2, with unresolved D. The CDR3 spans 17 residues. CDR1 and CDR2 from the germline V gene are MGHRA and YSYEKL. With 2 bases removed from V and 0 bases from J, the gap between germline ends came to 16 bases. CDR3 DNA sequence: TGCGCCAGCAGCCAAATAAGAGGTCGCACATCTAACTATGGCTACACCTTC. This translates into CASSQIRGRTSNYGYTF.

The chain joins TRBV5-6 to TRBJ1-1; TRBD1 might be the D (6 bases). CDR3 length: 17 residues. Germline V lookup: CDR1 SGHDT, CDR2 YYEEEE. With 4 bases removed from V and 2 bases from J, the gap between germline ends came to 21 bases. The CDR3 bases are TGTGCCAGCAGCCGAATTAGTTGGGGGCAAGCCAACACTGAAGCTTTCTTT. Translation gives CASSRISWGQANTEAFF.

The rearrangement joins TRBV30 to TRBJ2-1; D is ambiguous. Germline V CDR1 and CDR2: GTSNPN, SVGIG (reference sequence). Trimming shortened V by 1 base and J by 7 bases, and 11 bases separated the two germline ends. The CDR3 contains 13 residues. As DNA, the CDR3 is TGTGCCTGGAGTGGTCTGGTGAGGAATGAGCAGTTCTTC. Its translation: CAWSGLVRNEQFF.